The rows below give T cell receptor beta chains drawn from one sample of a study of shared clonotypes between healthy human individuals. The repertoire was sequenced with immunoSEQ multiplex PCR; TCRdb's copy has only in-frame clones and lacks some. The sample contains more than 1,200,000 clones, roughly 98.5% of which appear only once. Sequencing input: naive CD4+ T cells sorted from blood. These receptors all come from a man younger than 45 in good health. The CDR3 runs from the conserved cysteine through the conserved F or W. A D gene is named only where the DNA matches it firmly. Not all rows give a size; the values are once, few, many and, for expanded clones, a class.

>TRBV7-8|TRBJ2-5|-|-
TGTGCCAGCAGCTTACTCCAGCGGCAAGAGACCCAGTACTTC
CASSLLQRQETQYF
>TRBV13|TRBJ2-4|-|-
TGTGCCAGCAGCTTGTGGCAGGGGCAAGAATCCAAAAACATTCAGTACTTC
CASSLWQGQESKNIQYF
>TRBV19|TRBJ2-7|once|-
TGTGCCAGTAGTTCCCGGCCAGAACACTACGAGCAGTACTTC
CASSSRPEHYEQYF
>TRBV10-3|TRBJ2-3|-|TRBD2
TGTGCCATCAGTCCGGGACTAGCGGGAGGCACAGATACGCAGTATTTT
CAISPGLAGGTDTQYF
>TRBV28|TRBJ2-7|-|TRBD2
TGTGCCAGCAGTCCGGCCGGGACTAACTACTACGAGCAGTACTTC
CASSPAGTNYYEQYF
>TRBV5-1|TRBJ2-1|-|TRBD2
TGCGCCAGCAGCCCGGGACTAGCGGGAGTTAATGAGCAGTTCTTC
CASSPGLAGVNEQFF
>TRBV6-6|TRBJ1-2|-|-
TGTGCCAGCAGTTACTCGAGAGAACTTTATGGCTACACCTTC
CASSYSRELYGYTF
>TRBV10-3|TRBJ2-3|-|-
TGTGCCATCAAAGCAGGGACAGATACGCAGTATTTT
CAIKAGTDTQYF
>TRBV5-8|TRBJ2-1|once|-
TGTGCCAGCAGCCACGGGACATTGGCGTCCTACAATGAGCAGTTCTTC
CASSHGTLASYNEQFF
>TRBV25-1|TRBJ2-7|-|-
TGTGCCAGCAGTGACAACCGGGACTTCTTCGACGAGCAGTACTTC
CASSDNRDFFDEQYF
>TRBV5-1|TRBJ2-2|-|TRBD1
TGCGCCAGCAGCCTCCCGGGACAGGGTACCGGGGAGCTGTTTTTT
CASSLPGQGTGELFF
>TRBV5-1|TRBJ2-1|once|-
TGCGCCAGCAGCTTGTTGGACCGAGGTGCCAATGAGCAGTTCTTC
CASSLLDRGANEQFF
>TRBV5-6|TRBJ2-7|-|-
TGTGCCAGCAGCTTGGTCGGCGGTTACTACGAGCAGTACTTC
CASSLVGGYYEQYF
>TRBV5-4|TRBJ2-7|few|TRBD2
TGTGCCAGCAGCTTGGAACTAGCGGCCTACGAGCAGTACTTC
CASSLELAAYEQYF
>TRBV2|TRBJ1-5|-|-
TGTGCCAGCAGTGAGGGGCAGATGCAGGGCAATCAGCCCCAGCATTTT
CASSEGQMQGNQPQHF
>TRBV5-4|TRBJ2-7|-|-
TGTGCCAGCAGCTTGGTGAGGGGGGCACACGAGCAGTACTTC
CASSLVRGAHEQYF
>TRBV28|TRBJ2-4|-|TRBD1
TGTGCCAGCAGTCTCCCTTCGACAGGGTCGGCGTACTTC
CASSLPSTGSAYF
>TRBV5-4|TRBJ2-7|-|-
TGTGCCAGCAGCTTACAGGGAGGTTCTTACGAGCAGTACTTC
CASSLQGGSYEQYF
>TRBV5-5|TRBJ2-1|-|TRBD2
TGTGCCAGCAGCTCGTTAGGGACTAGCGGCCCCACCCGCAATGAGCAGTTCTTC
CASSSLGTSGPTRNEQFF
>TRBV23-1|TRBJ2-3|-|TRBD2
TGCGCCAGCAGTCAACCGGGACTAGCGGACACAGATACGCAGTATTTT
CASSQPGLADTDTQYF
>TRBV29-1|TRBJ2-7|-|-
TGCAGCGTTGCCCATGGAAGTTCCGCCTACGAGCAGTACTTC
CSVAHGSSAYEQYF
>TRBV6-4|TRBJ2-1|once|-
TGTGCCAGCAGTGATTTAGGGACGAGTGAGCAGTTCTTC
CASSDLGTSEQFF
>TRBV7-9|TRBJ1-1|-|-
TGTGCCAGCAGCTTGGAAGGGGGTCCGGGGACTGAAGCTTTCTTT
CASSLEGGPGTEAFF
>TRBV6-1|TRBJ2-7|-|-
TGTGCCAGCAGTGAACCGAGACGGACAAGGACATACGAGCAGTACTTC
CASSEPRRTRTYEQYF
>TRBV5-1|TRBJ2-1|-|TRBD2
TGCGCCAGCAGCCTCGGACTAGCGGCCACCTACAATGAGCAGTTCTTC
CASSLGLAATYNEQFF
>TRBV6-5|TRBJ2-1|once|TRBD1
TGTGCCAGCAGTTATTTGACAGGGAAATACAATGAGCAGTTCTTC
CASSYLTGKYNEQFF
>TRBV7-2|TRBJ2-3|-|-
TGTGCCAGCAGCTTAAGAGGCGGCACAGATACGCAGTATTTT
CASSLRGGTDTQYF
>TRBV6-1|TRBJ1-5|-|-
TGTGCCAGCAGTCTGAGACAGGAGAGGAGTCAGCCCCAGCATTTT
CASSLRQERSQPQHF
>TRBV18|TRBJ2-7|-|TRBD2
TGTGCCAGCTCAGCAGCGGGAGGATCAAGCGAGCAGTACTTC
CASSAAGGSSEQYF
>TRBV13|TRBJ2-6|-|-
TGTGCCAGCAGCTTACGGGTGGGGTCTTCTGGGGCCAACGTCCTGACTTTC
CASSLRVGSSGANVLTF
>TRBV11-2|TRBJ2-2|-|-
TGTGCCAGCAGCTTAGTCTCTCGGCTAACCGGGGAGCTGTTTTTT
CASSLVSRLTGELFF
>TRBV7-9|TRBJ1-2|-|-
TGTGCCAGCAGCTTCCAAGCGAGGGGAGTCTTCGATGGCTACACCTTC
CASSFQARGVFDGYTF
>TRBV10-3|TRBJ2-7|-|-
TGTGCCATCAGCCGGGACATTATCGAGCAGTACTTC
CAISRDIIEQYF
>TRBV13|TRBJ1-2|-|-
TGTGCCAGCAGCTTAGGAAGGACACTTAACTATGGCTACACCTTC
CASSLGRTLNYGYTF
>TRBV25-1|TRBJ2-2|-|-
TGTGCCAGCAGTGGTTGGCAGGGGAAAGATGGGAACACCGGGGAGCTGTTTTTT
CASSGWQGKDGNTGELFF
>TRBV6-1|TRBJ2-5|-|-
TGTGCCAGCAATGACTTGGCTAGTTTGCGCGGGGAGACCCAGTACTTC
CASNDLASLRGETQYF
>TRBV7-2|TRBJ1-3|-|-
TGTGCCAGCAGCTTACTGCACTCTGGAAACACCATATATTTT
CASSLLHSGNTIYF
>TRBV19|TRBJ2-2|-|TRBD2
TGTGCCAAAAGCGGGAGACCCACCGGGGAGCTGTTTTTT
CAKSGRPTGELFF
>TRBV5-1|TRBJ2-6|-|-
TGCGCCAGCAGCTCCTCCATGTTTGGGGCCAACGTCCTGACTTTC
CASSSSMFGANVLTF
>TRBV7-9|TRBJ2-5|-|TRBD1
TGTGCCAGCAGCCCCGGGACAGCTGGACAAGAGACCCAGTACTTC
CASSPGTAGQETQYF
>TRBV6-6|TRBJ1-5|-|-
TGTGCCAGCAGTTACGCGCAGGGAAAGCAGCCCCAGCATTTT
CASSYAQGKQPQHF
>TRBV28|TRBJ2-5|once|-
TGTGCCAGCAGGGCCGCGGTGGTGGGGGAGACCCAGTACTTC
CASRAAVVGETQYF
>TRBV6-1|TRBJ2-7|-|-
TGTGCCAGCACCGAAGGTGGGAAAGAGCAGTACTTC
CASTEGGKEQYF
>TRBV18|TRBJ2-1|-|-
TGTGCCAGCTCACCCCCCCGCTCCTACAATGAGCAGTTCTTC
CASSPPRSYNEQFF
>TRBV7-2|TRBJ2-1|-|-
TGTGCCAGCAGCTTAGCGACATACAATGAGCAGTTCTTC
CASSLATYNEQFF
>TRBV2|TRBJ2-7|-|TRBD1
TGTGCCAGCAGTGTGGACAGGGGACCTACCTACGAGCAGTACTTC
CASSVDRGPTYEQYF
>TRBV18|TRBJ1-5|-|-
TGTGCCAGCTCACCGCAGGACTCAAATCAGCCCCAGCATTTT
CASSPQDSNQPQHF
>TRBV7-9|TRBJ2-7|-|TRBD2
TGTGCCAGCAGCTCAGGGGGGCTAGCGGGAGGGCCGTCCTACGAGCAGTACTTC
CASSSGGLAGGPSYEQYF
>TRBV19|TRBJ2-2|-|TRBD1
TGTGCCAGTAACCCGGACAGGGGTGGCACCGGGGAGCTGTTTTTT
CASNPDRGGTGELFF
>TRBV5-1|TRBJ2-7|-|TRBD1
TGCGCCAGCAGCCGAACTGGGGACAGCTCCTACGAGCAGTACTTC
CASSRTGDSSYEQYF
>TRBV6-5|TRBJ2-1|-|-
TGTGCCAGCAGCGAAATCGGCGTACATTACGAGCAGTTCTTC
CASSEIGVHYEQFF
>TRBV13|TRBJ2-3|-|-
TGTGCCAGCAGCCCTAACACAGATACGCAGTATTTT
CASSPNTDTQYF
>TRBV15|TRBJ2-7|-|TRBD1
TGTGCCACCAGCAGAGACCACAGGGGGGTGGTGAGCTCCTACGAGCAGTACTTC
CATSRDHRGVVSSYEQYF
>TRBV11-2|TRBJ1-2|-|-
TGTGCCAGCAGCTTAGGCGAGAAGAACTATGGCTACACCTTC
CASSLGEKNYGYTF
>TRBV18|TRBJ1-1|-|TRBD1
TGTGCCAGCTCGCTTGGACAGGGCGGGTCTGAAGCTTTCTTT
CASSLGQGGSEAFF
>TRBV6-1|TRBJ1-4|-|-
TGTGCCAGCAGTATATTAGGACGGAATAATGAAAAACTGTTTTTT
CASSILGRNNEKLFF